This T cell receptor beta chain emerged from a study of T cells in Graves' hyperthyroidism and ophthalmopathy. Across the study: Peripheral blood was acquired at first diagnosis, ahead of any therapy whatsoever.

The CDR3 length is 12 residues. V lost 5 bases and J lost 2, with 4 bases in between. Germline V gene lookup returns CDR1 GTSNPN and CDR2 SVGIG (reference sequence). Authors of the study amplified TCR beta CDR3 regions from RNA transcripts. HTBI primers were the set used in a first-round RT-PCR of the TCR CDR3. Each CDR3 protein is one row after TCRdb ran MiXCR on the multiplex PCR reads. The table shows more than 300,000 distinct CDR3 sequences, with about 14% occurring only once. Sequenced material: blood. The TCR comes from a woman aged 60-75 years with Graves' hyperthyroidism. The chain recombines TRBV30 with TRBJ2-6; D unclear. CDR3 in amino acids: CAWDPGANVLTF. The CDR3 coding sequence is TGTGCCTGGGATCCTGGGGCCAACGTCCTGACTTTC.